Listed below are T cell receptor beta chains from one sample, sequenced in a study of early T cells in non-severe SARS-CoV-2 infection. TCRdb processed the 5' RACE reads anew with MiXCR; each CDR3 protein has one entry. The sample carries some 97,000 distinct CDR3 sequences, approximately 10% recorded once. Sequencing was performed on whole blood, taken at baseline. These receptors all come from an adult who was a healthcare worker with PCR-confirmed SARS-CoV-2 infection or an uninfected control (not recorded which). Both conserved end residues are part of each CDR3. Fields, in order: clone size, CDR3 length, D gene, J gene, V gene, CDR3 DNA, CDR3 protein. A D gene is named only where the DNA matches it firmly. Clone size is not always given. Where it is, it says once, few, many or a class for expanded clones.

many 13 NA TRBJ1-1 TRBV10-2 TGCGCCAGCAGTTACAGGGTAGATACTGAAGCTTTCTTT CASSYRVDTEAFF
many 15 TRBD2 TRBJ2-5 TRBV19 TGTGCCAGTAGTATCTGGACTAGCGGAAGAGAGACCCAGTACTTC CASSIWTSGRETQYF
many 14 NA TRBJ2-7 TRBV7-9 TGTGCCAGCAGCTTTGGGACGGCTCAAAATGAGCAGTACTTC CASSFGTAQNEQYF
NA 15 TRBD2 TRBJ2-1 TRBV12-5 TGTGCTAGTGGTTTGCCGTCTAGCGGGAGAAATGAGCAGTTCTTC CASGLPSSGRNEQFF
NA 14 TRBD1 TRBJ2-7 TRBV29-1 TGCAGCGTTGAAGTTGGGCAGGGGGCCGGCGAGCAGTACTTC CSVEVGQGAGEQYF
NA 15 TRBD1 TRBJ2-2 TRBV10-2 TGCGCCAGCAGTAACAGGGGGCAGGCCACCGGGGAGCTGTTTTTT CASSNRGQATGELFF
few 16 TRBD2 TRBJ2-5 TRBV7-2 TGTGCCAGCAGTCCAAGACTAGCGGACAACCAAGAGACCCAGTACTTC CASSPRLADNQETQYF
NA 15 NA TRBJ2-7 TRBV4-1 TGCGCCAGCAGCCCCGATCTGGGAGGTAGCAACGAGCAGTACTTC CASSPDLGGSNEQYF
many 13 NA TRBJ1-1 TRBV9 TGTGCCAGCACCTCGTGGGGGGAAACTGAAGCTTTCTTT CASTSWGETEAFF
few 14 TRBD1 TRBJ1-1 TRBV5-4 TGTGCCAGCAGTTCCCGGGACAGGGGCACTGAAGCTTTCTTT CASSSRDRGTEAFF
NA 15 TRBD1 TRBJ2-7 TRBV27 TGTGCCAGCAGTTCTTACCGGGACAGGGGCGACGAGCAGTACTTC CASSSYRDRGDEQYF
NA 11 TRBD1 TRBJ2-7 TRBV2 TGTGCCAGCAGGGGACAGTACGAGCAGTACTTC CASRGQYEQYF
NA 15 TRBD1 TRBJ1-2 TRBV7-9 TGTGCCAGCAGCCCAAGACAGGGCTTTAACTATGGCTACACCTTC CASSPRQGFNYGYTF
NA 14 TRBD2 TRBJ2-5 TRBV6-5 TGTGCCAGCAGTCTCGGGGAGGGCCAAGAGACCCAGTACTTC CASSLGEGQETQYF
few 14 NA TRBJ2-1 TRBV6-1 TGTGCCAGCAGTACTGGGGGGTCCTCCAATGAGCAGTTCTTC CASSTGGSSNEQFF
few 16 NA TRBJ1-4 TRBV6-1 TGTGCCAGCACCCGAAACGGTGGGGATCCCAATGAAAAACTGTTTTTT CASTRNGGDPNEKLFF
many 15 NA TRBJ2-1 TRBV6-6 TGTGCCAGCAGATCCCCCGGGGCGGACTACAATGAGCAGTTCTTC CASRSPGADYNEQFF
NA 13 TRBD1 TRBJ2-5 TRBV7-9 TGTGCCAGCAGCCCGGGACAGGAAGGGACCCAGTACTTC CASSPGQEGTQYF
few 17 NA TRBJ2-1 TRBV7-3 TGTGCCAGCAGCCGTCCTGGCCAGGCGAAAGCGTACAATGAGCAGTTCTTC CASSRPGQAKAYNEQFF
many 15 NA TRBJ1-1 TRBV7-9 TGTGCCAGCAGCCCGAGCCCAGGGCGGGGGACTGAAGCTTTCTTT CASSPSPGRGTEAFF
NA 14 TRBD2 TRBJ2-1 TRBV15 TGTGCCACCAGCAGAGGACTAGCGGACAATGAGCAGTTCTTC CATSRGLADNEQFF
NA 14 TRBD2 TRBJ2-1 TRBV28 TGTGCCAGCAAGACTAGCGGGGAGTACAATGAGCAGTTCTTC CASKTSGEYNEQFF
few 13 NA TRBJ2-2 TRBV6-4 TGTGCCAGCAGTGACACTAGCACCGGGGAGCTGTTTTTT CASSDTSTGELFF
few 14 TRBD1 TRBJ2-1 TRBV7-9 TGTGCCAGCAGCGGGACAGATTCCTACAATGAGCAGTTCTTC CASSGTDSYNEQFF
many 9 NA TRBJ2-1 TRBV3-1 TGTGCCAGCAGCCAAGAACAGTTCTTC CASSQEQFF
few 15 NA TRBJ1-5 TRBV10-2 TGCGCCAGCAGTGAGTCGGACAGTAGCAATCAGCCCCAGCATTTT CASSESDSSNQPQHF
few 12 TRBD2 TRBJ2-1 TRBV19 TGTGCCAGTAGTAGCGGGGGGGCCGTGCAGTTCTTC CASSSGGAVQFF
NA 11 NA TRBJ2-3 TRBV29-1 TGCAGCGTTGATACCACAGATACGCAGTATTTT CSVDTTDTQYF
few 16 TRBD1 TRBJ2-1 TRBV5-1 TGCGCCAGCAGCCCGCTCAGGGACAGGGGGTACAATGAGCAGTTCTTC CASSPLRDRGYNEQFF
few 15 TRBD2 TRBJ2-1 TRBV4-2 TGTGCCAGCAGCCCGAGCGGGGGACGCTACAATGAGCAGTTCTTC CASSPSGGRYNEQFF
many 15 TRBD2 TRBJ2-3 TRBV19 TGTGCCACACGAGAACGACTAGCGGGGACAGATACGCAGTATTTT CATRERLAGTDTQYF
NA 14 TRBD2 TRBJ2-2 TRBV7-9 TGTGCCAGGACTAGCAGAGCGAACACCGGGGAGCTGTTTTTT CARTSRANTGELFF
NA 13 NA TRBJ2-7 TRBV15 TGTGCCACCAGCAGAGACTTCTACTACGAGCAGTACTTC CATSRDFYYEQYF
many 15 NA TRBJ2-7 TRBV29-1 TGCAGAGCCTCTCGGGGCACCCCGGTTCAGGAGGAGCAGTACTTC CRASRGTPVQEEQYF
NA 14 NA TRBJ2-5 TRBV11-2 TGTGCCAGCAGCTTCTTTGCTACGGGAGAGACCCAGTACTTC CASSFFATGETQYF
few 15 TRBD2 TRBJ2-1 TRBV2 TGTGCCAGCAGTGCGGTAGCGGGGGGGCCCAATGAGCAGTTCTTC CASSAVAGGPNEQFF
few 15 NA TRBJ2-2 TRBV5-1 TGCGCCAGCAGCTACACTAGTGCAGGCACCGGGGAGCTGTTTTTT CASSYTSAGTGELFF
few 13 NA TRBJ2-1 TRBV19 TGTGCCAGTAGCGCAGGAGGTGGGAATGAGCAGTTCTTC CASSAGGGNEQFF
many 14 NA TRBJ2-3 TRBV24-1 TGTGCCACCAGTGATTTCAATGGGGCGGATACGCAGTATTTT CATSDFNGADTQYF
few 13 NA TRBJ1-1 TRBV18 TGTGCCAGCTCCCCCATCGGGAAGACTGAAGCTTTCTTT CASSPIGKTEAFF
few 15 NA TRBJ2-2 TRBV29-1 TGCAGCGTTGAAGGACGGGGAAAGAACACCGGGGAGCTGTTTTTT CSVEGRGKNTGELFF
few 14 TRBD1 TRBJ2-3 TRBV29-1 TGCAGCGTTGAAAGGGACAGGGGGCAAGATACGCAGTATTTT CSVERDRGQDTQYF
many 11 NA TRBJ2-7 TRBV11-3 TGTGCCAGCAGCCATGGTATGGAGCAGTACTTC CASSHGMEQYF
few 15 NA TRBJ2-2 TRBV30 TGTGCCTGGAGTGCCCTCGGCCTGGGAACCGGGGAGCTGTTTTTT CAWSALGLGTGELFF
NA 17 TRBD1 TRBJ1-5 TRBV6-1 TGTGCCAGCAGTGGGGTACGACAGGGGGCCAGCAATCAGCCCCAGCATTTT CASSGVRQGASNQPQHF
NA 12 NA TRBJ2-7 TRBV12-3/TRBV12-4 TGTGCCAGCAGTTTGTCAATCTACGAGCAGTACTTC CASSLSIYEQYF
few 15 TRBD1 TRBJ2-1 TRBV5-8 TGTGCCAGCAGCTCCCCGGGACAGGGTATTGATGAGCAGTTCTTC CASSSPGQGIDEQFF
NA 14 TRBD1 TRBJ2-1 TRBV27 TGTGCCAGCCACTTCGAACAGGGGGCGGGTGAGCAGTTCTTC CASHFEQGAGEQFF
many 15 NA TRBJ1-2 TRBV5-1 TGCGCCAGCAGCTTGGTTCAGGGCGGAAACTATGGCTACACCTTC CASSLVQGGNYGYTF
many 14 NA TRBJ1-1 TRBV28 TGTGCCAGCAGTTCGCTCCGCCAGGACACTGAAGCTTTCTTT CASSSLRQDTEAFF
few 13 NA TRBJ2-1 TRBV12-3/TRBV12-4 TGTGCCAGCAGTCCGTTGGGGGACAATGAGCAGTTCTTC CASSPLGDNEQFF
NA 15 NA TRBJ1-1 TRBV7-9 TGTGCCAGCAACCCCCAGGCCAGGGAAAACACTGAAGCTTTCTTT CASNPQARENTEAFF
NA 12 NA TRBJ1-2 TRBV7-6 TGTGCCAGCAGCCAGGCAGGGGACGGTTTCTCGTTC CASSQAGDGFSF
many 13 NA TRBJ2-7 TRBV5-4 TGTGCCAGCAGCTTAGGGAGCTCCTACGAGCAGTACTTC CASSLGSSYEQYF
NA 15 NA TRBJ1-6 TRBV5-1 TGCGCCAGCAGCTTGAGCGTCAGAACTAATTCACCCCTCCACTTT CASSLSVRTNSPLHF
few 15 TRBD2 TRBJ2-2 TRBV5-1 TGCGCCAGCAGCTTCCCGGGACTAGCTACCGGGGAGCTGTTTTTT CASSFPGLATGELFF
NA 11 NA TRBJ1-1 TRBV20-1 TGCAGTGCTACAGCGAACACTGAAGCTTTCTTT CSATANTEAFF
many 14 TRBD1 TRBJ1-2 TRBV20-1 TGCAGTGCTAGTAAGGGGGCCACTTCCGATGGCTACACCTTC CSASKGATSDGYTF
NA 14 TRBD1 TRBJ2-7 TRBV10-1 TGCGCCAGCAGTGTAGCAGGGGGTAACAGCGAGCAGTACTTC CASSVAGGNSEQYF
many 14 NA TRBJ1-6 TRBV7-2 TGTGCCAGCAGCTTGCAGAGCTATAATTCACCCCTCCACTTT CASSLQSYNSPLHF